Included here is one T cell receptor (beta chain) sequence, with context. The source of the sample is a study of blood T cell repertoires in COVID-19. Germline lookup yields CDR1 SGHVS and CDR2 FNYEAQ. The CDR3 consists of 12 residues. With 5 bases removed from V and 2 bases from J, the gap between germline ends came to 7 bases. Authors' methods: Amplified reference gene primers provided the basis for estimating nucleated cell counts. TCRdb keeps only in-frame clones here, not all; method: immunoSEQ multiplex PCR. That table is the source of V, J and clone size, and D and trimming were worked out from the DNA. The profile covers over 90,000 clones, with around 87% appearing a single time and nearly 20% taken by the ten largest.

The receptor was derived from a human donor in a cohort sampled during active COVID-19. This chain connects TRBV7-6 to TRBJ2-7; possible D gene TRBD1, 5 bases. The sequencing sample was made of peripheral blood. Here the CDR3 DNA reads TGTGCCAGCAGCGAACAGGCCTACGAGCAGTACTTC. Protein: CASSEQAYEQYF.